The 18 T cell receptor beta chains below all came from one sample that was sequenced in a study of T-cell memory formation after mild COVID-19. Each CDR3 protein gets one entry after TCRdb re-called the 5' RACE reads with MiXCR. This table has fewer than 350,000 distinct CDR3 sequences, around 8% appearing once. The sequencing input was PBMCs or a T cell subset sorted from them (not recorded which). The source is a young man who had mild COVID-19 (a few samples of this study predate the infection). Cell type and time point are not known.

There are a few counts of this clonotype. This chain connects TRBV7-9 to TRBJ2-3, with D perhaps matching TRBD2 (6 bases). Trimming cost V 5 bases and J 4 bases, with 16 bases left between them. CDR1 is SEHNR, CDR2 FQNEAQ, per germline (reference sequence). The CDR3 loop spans 15 amino acids. Written as DNA, the CDR3 is TGTGCCAGCAGCCCCCGGGACTCGGACGCAGATACGCAGTATTTT. Amino acid sequence: CASSPRDSDADTQYF.

This clonotype has ten or more counts. V is TRBV5-1 and J is TRBJ2-3, with TRBD2 identical over 7 bases. Germline CDR1 and CDR2: SGHRS and YFSETQ. There are 14 residues in the CDR3. Trimming cost V 2 bases and J 2 bases; bases outside gene matches: 2. This CDR3 reads CASSFSGYTDTQYF. The CDR3 region has the DNA TGCGCCAGCAGCTTTAGCGGGTACACAGATACGCAGTATTTT.

Only a few counts were recorded for this clonotype. The chain recombines TRBV4-1 with TRBJ1-5, with D hard to call. Trimming removed 2 bases from V and 2 bases from J, with 10 bases in between. The CDR3 runs 15 residues. The germline CDR1 and CDR2 sequences are MGHRA and YSYEKL. In DNA, the CDR3 is TGCGCCAGCAGCCAAAGGTTTGTCGGCAATCAGCCCCAGCATTTT. Translation gives CASSQRFVGNQPQHF.

At least ten counts were recorded for this clonotype. This chain joins TRBV5-1 and TRBJ2-1, with TRBD2 matching 7 bases. The V segment lost 2 bases and the J segment 5 bases; nucleotides outside the gene matches: 7. The CDR3 consists of 15 residues. Germline V CDR1 and CDR2: SGHRS, YFSETQ. CDR3 DNA: TGCGCCAGCAGCTTCCGGGACTACGAAGACAATGAGCAGTTCTTC. Translated: CASSFRDYEDNEQFF.

The chain carries TRBV7-2 and TRBJ2-3, with TRBD2 matching over 8 bases. Germline assignment: CDR1 SGHTA and CDR2 FQGNSA. V lost 8 bases and J lost 0; bases outside the gene matches: 10. The CDR3 is 16 amino acids. Here the CDR3 reads CASLGAGGPSTDTQYF. The CDR3 DNA sequence: TGTGCCAGCCTGGGGGCGGGGGGACCTAGCACAGATACGCAGTATTTT.

This clonotype occurred a few times. The V gene is TRBV7-2, the J gene TRBJ2-5, with 11 bases identical to TRBD2. Germline V CDR1 and CDR2: SGHTA, FQGNSA. The CDR3 runs to 16 residues. J was trimmed by 2 bases and V by 0 bases; bases with no gene match: 2. The DNA for the CDR3 is TGTGCCAGCAGCTTAGCGTCTAGCGGGGGGCAAGAGACCCAGTACTTC. It is translated as CASSLASSGGQETQYF.

This clonotype has ten or more counts. The V gene is TRBV5-1, the J gene TRBJ2-3, with D unresolved. In germline, CDR1 is SGHRS, CDR2 YFSETQ. V shed 0 bases and J shed 6 bases, with 11 bases lying between them. The CDR3 has 14 amino acids. Written as DNA, the CDR3 is TGCGCCAGCAGCTTGGCCGGGTTCGGGGATACGCAGTATTTT. This sequence encodes CASSLAGFGDTQYF.

There are many counts of this clonotype. The J gene is TRBJ1-2, the V gene TRBV9; D is uncertain. CDR3 size: 13 residues. Germline loops: CDR1 SGDLS, CDR2 YYNGEE. The V and J ends lost 2 bases and 0 bases respectively, with 5 bases between them. DNA for the CDR3: TGTGCCAGCAGCGTGGGGTCTAACTATGGCTACACCTTC. This gives the protein CASSVGSNYGYTF.

The chain recombines TRBV9 with TRBJ2-1; D is undetermined. This CDR3 region has 13 residues. V was pared by 4 bases and J by 5 bases, with 10 bases between. Germline V CDR1 and CDR2: SGDLS, YYNGEE. CDR3 in amino acids: CASSHNSDNEQFF. The CDR3 nucleotides read TGTGCCAGCAGCCACAACAGTGACAATGAGCAGTTCTTC.

This clonotype was counted only a few times. This chain joins TRBV3-1 and TRBJ2-1; no definite D call. The CDR3 consists of 16 residues. Trimming removed 1 base at V and 9 bases at J, with 19 bases between. Germline CDR1 and CDR2: LGHDT and YNNKEL (reference sequence). The CDR3 region is CASSQGSLTTLSEQFF. CDR3 nucleotide sequence: TGTGCCAGCAGCCAAGGTAGCCTAACGACCCTGAGTGAGCAGTTCTTC.

This clonotype was counted a few times. This chain uses TRBV9 with TRBJ2-1; TRBD1 might be the D (6 bases). Trimming took off 4 bases at V and 3 bases at J, with 14 bases between the two ends. CDR3 length equals 15 residues. Per the germline V gene, CDR1 is SGDLS and CDR2 is YYNGEE. DNA of the CDR3: TGTGCCAGCAGCCCCATGGGGACAAACTACAATGAGCAGTTCTTC. It codes for CASSPMGTNYNEQFF.

The J gene is TRBJ2-7, the V gene TRBV21-1; TRBD1 is the table's D call and was not checked against the DNA. TRBV21-1 has pseudogene status. This CDR3 spans 11 amino acids. The CDR3 loop reads CASQGVGEQYV. The CDR3 nucleotides read TGTGCCAGCCAAGGGGTTGGCGAGCAGTACGTC.

The gene calls are TRBV5-4 and TRBJ2-2, with TRBD1 identical over 8 bases. CDR1 is SGHNT, CDR2 YYREEE, per germline (reference sequence). J gave up 5 bases and V 4 bases, and 10 bases lay outside the gene matches. This CDR3 region has 16 residues. The CDR3 nucleotides are TGTGCCAGCAGCACCGGGGACAGGAGGGGGACCGGGGAGCTGTTTTTT. The encoded protein is CASSTGDRRGTGELFF.

The V call is TRBV10-3, the J call TRBJ2-6, with 7 nucleotides matching TRBD1. This CDR3 region has 15 residues. With V trimmed by 7 bases and J by 3 bases, 6 bases remained unmatched. Germline V gene lookup returns CDR1 ENHRY and CDR2 SYGVKD. CDR3 nucleotide sequence: TGTGCCATCACTGCAGGGGGTCGTGGGGCCAACGTCCTGACTTTC. It encodes CAITAGGRGANVLTF.

The genes are TRBV7-7 and TRBJ2-5, with unresolved D. CDR1 and CDR2 from the germline V gene are SSHAT and FNYEAQ (reference sequence). The V gene lost 4 bases and the J gene lost 6 bases, with 15 bases spanning the gap. The CDR3 sequence is 14 residues long. CDR3 in amino acids: CASSSNPAEKTQYF. CDR3 DNA sequence: TGTGCCAGCAGCTCAAACCCTGCAGAGAAGACCCAGTACTTC.

Only a few counts were recorded for this clonotype. The rearrangement uses TRBV20-1 and TRBJ2-5, with 11 nucleotides matching TRBD2. J gave up 3 bases and V 5 bases, and 2 bases lay outside the gene matches. The CDR3 totals 13 residues. CDR1 is DFQATT and CDR2 is SNEGSKA in the germline V gene (reference sequence). CDR3 sequence reads: CSAFSGGEETQYF. The CDR3 DNA sequence: TGCAGTGCTTTTAGCGGGGGGGAAGAGACCCAGTACTTC.

This clonotype was seen ten or more times. The V call is TRBV7-3, the J call TRBJ2-5, with 8 bases aligning to TRBD2. The trim removed 1 base at V and 4 bases at J, leaving 5 bases unmatched. This CDR3 comprises 15 residues. Germline V gene data show CDR1 as SGHTA and CDR2 as FQGTGA. The CDR3 sequence is CASSLNGGAGETQYF. CDR3 nucleotides: TGTGCCAGCAGCTTAAACGGGGGGGCGGGAGAGACCCAGTACTTC.

This clonotype was seen only a few times. The chain employs TRBV12-3 or TRBV12-4 and TRBJ1-4; D is unclear. The CDR3 totals 17 residues. Trimming cost V 6 bases and J 0 bases, with 17 bases left between them. In DNA, the CDR3 is TGTGCCAGCAGCCGATCGGGCCGGCGGGCAACTAATGAAAAACTGTTTTTT. It specifies CASSRSGRRATNEKLFF.